This TCR beta chain was recorded in a study of blood T cell repertoires in COVID-19. Overall study context: From the United States, Italy and Spain came samples of acute and convalescent COVID-19. PBMCs, B-cell-depleted T cells, or T cells provided the cDNA or gDNA that made up the material.

In the original workflow: From reference gene primer amplification, estimates of nucleated cell counts were derived. Sequencing used immunoSEQ multiplex PCR; TCRdb keeps in-frame clones, though not all of them. From that table come the V and J calls and clone size; the DNA was used to work out D and trimming. The sample has fewer than 350,000 clones; approximately 92% are singletons. This CDR3 comprises 14 residues. V shed 1 base and J shed 4 bases, with 7 bases lying between them. Germline loops: CDR1 MDHEN, CDR2 SYDVKM. The V and J genes are TRBV28 and TRBJ1-4, with D perhaps matching TRBD1 (5 bases). The sequence derives from a woman aged 25 to 39 with COVID-19, enrolled during active disease. The sequenced sample was peripheral blood. CDR3 in amino acids: CASSLSGYNEKLFF. CDR3 DNA sequence: TGTGCCAGCAGTTTATCAGGGTATAATGAAAAACTGTTTTTT.